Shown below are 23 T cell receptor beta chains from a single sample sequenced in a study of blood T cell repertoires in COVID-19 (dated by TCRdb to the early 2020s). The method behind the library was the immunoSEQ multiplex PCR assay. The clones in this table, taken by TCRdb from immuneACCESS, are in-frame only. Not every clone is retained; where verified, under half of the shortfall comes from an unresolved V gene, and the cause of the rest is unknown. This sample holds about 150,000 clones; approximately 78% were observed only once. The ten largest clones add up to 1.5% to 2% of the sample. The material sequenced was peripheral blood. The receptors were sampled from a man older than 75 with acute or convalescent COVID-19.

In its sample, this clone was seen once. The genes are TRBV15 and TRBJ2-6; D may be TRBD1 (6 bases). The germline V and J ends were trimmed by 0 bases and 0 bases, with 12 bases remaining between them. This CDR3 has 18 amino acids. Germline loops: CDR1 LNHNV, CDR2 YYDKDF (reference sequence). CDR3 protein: CATSRDLDSSSGANVLTF. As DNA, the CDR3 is TGTGCCACCAGCAGAGATTTGGACAGCTCCTCTGGGGCCAACGTCCTGACTTTC.

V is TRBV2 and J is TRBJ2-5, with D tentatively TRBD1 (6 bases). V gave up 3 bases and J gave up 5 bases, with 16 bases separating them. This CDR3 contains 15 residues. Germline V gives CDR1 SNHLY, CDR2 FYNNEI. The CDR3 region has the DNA TGTGCCAGCAGTGACGGGACACTCCAAACGGAGACCCAGTACTTC. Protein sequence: CASSDGTLQTETQYF.

The CDR3 is CASTLQGGDEKLFF. The DNA for the CDR3 is TGTGCCAGCACACTTCAGGGAGGTGACGAAAAACTGTTTTTT. The chain couples TRBV28 to TRBJ1-4; maybe TRBD1 (5 bases). Germline V lookup: CDR1 MDHEN, CDR2 SYDVKM. The ends were cut back, 7 bases at V and 8 bases at J, with 17 bases in the middle. CDR3 size: 14 residues.

CDR3 in amino acids: CASSSTGHTGELFF. DNA of the CDR3: TGTGCCAGCAGCTCGACAGGACACACCGGGGAGCTGTTTTTT. The rearrangement joins TRBV7-9 to TRBJ2-2; D perhaps matches TRBD1 (6 bases). This CDR3 contains 14 residues. V lost 4 bases to trimming and J lost 3 bases, with 9 bases between them. Germline V gene data show CDR1 as SEHNR and CDR2 as FQNEAQ (reference sequence).

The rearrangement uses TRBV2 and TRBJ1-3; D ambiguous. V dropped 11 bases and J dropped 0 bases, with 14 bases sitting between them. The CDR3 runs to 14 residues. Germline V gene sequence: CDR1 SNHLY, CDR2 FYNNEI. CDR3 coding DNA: TGTGCCGGCGCATTCGACAACTCTGGAAACACCATATATTTT. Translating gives CAGAFDNSGNTIYF.

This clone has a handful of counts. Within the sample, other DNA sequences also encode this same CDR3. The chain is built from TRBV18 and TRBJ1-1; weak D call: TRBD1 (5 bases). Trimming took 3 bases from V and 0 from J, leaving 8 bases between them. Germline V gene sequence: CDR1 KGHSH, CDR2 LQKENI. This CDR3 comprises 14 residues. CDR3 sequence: CASSPDRLNTEAFF. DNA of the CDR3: TGTGCCAGCTCACCCGACAGATTGAACACTGAAGCTTTCTTT.

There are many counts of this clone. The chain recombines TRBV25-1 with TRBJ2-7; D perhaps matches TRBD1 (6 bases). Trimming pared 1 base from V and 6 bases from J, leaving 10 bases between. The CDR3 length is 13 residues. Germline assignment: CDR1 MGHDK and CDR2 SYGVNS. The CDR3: CASSEFQGREQYF. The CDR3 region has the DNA TGTGCCAGCAGTGAATTCCAGGGGCGCGAGCAGTACTTC.

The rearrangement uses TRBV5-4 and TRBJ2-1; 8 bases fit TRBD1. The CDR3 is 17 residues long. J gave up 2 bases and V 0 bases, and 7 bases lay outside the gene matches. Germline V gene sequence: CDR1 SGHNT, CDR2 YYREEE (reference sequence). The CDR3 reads CASSLDYRGIAYNEQFF. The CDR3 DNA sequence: TGTGCCAGCAGCTTGGACTACAGGGGGATAGCCTACAATGAGCAGTTCTTC.

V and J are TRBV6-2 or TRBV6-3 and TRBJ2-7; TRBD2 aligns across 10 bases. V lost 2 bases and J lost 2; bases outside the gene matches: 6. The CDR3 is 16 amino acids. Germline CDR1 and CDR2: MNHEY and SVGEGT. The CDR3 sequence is CASSYPSGGGTYEQYF. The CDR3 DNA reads TGTGCCAGCAGTTACCCCAGCGGGGGGGGAACCTACGAGCAGTACTTC.

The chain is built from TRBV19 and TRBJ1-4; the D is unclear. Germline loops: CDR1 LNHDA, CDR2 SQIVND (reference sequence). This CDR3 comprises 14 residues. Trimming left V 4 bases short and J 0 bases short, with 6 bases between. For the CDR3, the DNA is TGTGCCAGTAGTACCGGGTCAACTAATGAAAAACTGTTTTTT. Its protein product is CASSTGSTNEKLFF.

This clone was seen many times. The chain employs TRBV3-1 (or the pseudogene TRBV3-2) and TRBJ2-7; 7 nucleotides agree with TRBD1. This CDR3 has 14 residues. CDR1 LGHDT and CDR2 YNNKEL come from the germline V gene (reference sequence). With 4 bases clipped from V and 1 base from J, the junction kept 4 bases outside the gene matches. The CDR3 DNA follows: TGTGCCAGCAGCCCCTACAGGGGTTCCTACGAGCAGTACTTC. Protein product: CASSPYRGSYEQYF.

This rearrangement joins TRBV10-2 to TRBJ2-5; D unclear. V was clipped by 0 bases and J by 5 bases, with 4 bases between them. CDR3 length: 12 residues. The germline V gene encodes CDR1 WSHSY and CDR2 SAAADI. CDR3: CASSESIETQYF. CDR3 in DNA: TGCGCCAGCAGTGAGTCTATTGAGACCCAGTACTTC.

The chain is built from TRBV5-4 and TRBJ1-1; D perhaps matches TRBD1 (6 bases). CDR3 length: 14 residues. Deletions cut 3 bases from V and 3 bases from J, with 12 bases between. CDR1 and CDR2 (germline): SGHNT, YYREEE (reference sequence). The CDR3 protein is CASSSRGRDTEAFF. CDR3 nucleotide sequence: TGTGCCAGCAGCTCCAGGGGAAGAGACACTGAAGCTTTCTTT. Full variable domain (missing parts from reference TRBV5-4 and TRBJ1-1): ETGVTQSPTHLIKTRGQQVTLRCSSQSGHNTVSWYQQALGQGPQFIFQYYREEENGRGNFPPRFSGLQFPNYSSELNVNALELDDSALYLCASSSRGRDTEAFFGQGTRLTVV.

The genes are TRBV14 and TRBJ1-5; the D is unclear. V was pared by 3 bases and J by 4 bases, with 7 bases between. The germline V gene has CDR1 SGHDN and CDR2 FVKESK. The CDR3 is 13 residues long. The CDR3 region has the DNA TGTGCCAGCAGCCAGCGCGGAAATCAGCCCCAGCATTTT. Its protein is CASSQRGNQPQHF.

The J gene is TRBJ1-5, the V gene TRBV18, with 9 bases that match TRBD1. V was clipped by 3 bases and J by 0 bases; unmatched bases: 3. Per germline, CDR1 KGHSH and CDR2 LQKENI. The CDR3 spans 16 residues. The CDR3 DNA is TGTGCCAGCTCACCCGACAGGGGGAATAGCAATCAGCCCCAGCATTTT. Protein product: CASSPDRGNSNQPQHF.

Here the CDR3 DNA reads TGTGCCAGCAGGTCGACCGGGTCTACCTACGAGCAGTACTTC. It translates to CASRSTGSTYEQYF. The gene calls are TRBV3-1 (or the pseudogene TRBV3-2) and TRBJ2-7; no reliable D call. The CDR3 contains 14 residues. V lost 6 bases and J lost 2, with 14 bases in between. In germline, CDR1 is LGHDT, CDR2 YNNKEL (reference sequence).

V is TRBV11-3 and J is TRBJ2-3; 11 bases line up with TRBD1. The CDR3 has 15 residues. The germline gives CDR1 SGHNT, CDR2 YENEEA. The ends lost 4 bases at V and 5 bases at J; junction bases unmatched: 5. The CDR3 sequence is CASSYGDRGGDTQYF. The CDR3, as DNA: TGTGCCAGCAGCTACGGGGACAGGGGGGGAGATACGCAGTATTTT.

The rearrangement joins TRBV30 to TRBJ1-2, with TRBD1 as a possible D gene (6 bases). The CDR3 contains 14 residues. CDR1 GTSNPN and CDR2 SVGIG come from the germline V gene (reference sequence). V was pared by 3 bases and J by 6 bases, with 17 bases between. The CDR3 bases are TGTGCCTGGAGCGGGACAAGCCTCGGGGATGGCTACACCTTC. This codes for CAWSGTSLGDGYTF.

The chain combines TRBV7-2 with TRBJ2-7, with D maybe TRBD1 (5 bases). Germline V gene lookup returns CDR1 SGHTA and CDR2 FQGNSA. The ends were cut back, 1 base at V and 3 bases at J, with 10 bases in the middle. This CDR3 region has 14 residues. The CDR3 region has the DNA TGTGCCAGCAGCTTAGGAGCAGGGAACTACGAGCAGTACTTC. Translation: CASSLGAGNYEQYF.

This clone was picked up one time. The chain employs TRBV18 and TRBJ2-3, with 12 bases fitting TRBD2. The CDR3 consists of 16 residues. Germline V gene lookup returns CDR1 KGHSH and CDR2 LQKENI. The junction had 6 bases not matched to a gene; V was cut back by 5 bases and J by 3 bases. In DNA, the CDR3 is TGTGCCAGCTCAACCGCTAGCGGGGGGGCTACAGATACGCAGTATTTT. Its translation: CASSTASGGATDTQYF.

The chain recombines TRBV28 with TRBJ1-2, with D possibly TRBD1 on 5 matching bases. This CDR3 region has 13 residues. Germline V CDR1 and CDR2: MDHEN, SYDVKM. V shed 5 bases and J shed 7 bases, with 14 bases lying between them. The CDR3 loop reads CASSPDSYLGYTF. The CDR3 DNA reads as TGTGCCAGCAGTCCTGACAGCTACCTTGGCTACACCTTC.

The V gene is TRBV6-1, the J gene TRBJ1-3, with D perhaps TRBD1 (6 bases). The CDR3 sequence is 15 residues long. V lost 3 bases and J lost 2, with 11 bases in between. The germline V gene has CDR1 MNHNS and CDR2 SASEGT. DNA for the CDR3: TGTGCCAGCAGTGATCAGGGGACAACTGGAAACACCATATATTTT. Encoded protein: CASSDQGTTGNTIYF.

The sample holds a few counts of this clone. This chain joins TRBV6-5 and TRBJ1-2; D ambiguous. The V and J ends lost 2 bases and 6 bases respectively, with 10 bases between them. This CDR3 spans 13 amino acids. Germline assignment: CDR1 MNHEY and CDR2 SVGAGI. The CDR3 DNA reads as TGTGCCAGCAGTTACGGTCACCGCGATGGCTACACCTTC. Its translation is CASSYGHRDGYTF.